What follows are 27 T cell receptor beta chains derived from one specimen sequenced in a study of Graves' ophthalmopathy and Graves' hyperthyroidism. RNA transcripts yielded amplified TCR beta CDR3 regions. Second-round multiplex PCR followed a first-round RT-PCR using HTBI primers. TCRdb re-called the multiplex PCR reads through MiXCR, storing one row per CDR3 protein. The table includes roughly 420,000 distinct CDR3 sequences, approximately 21% detected once. Sequencing was performed on peripheral blood. The receptors were sampled from a young woman with stable Graves' hyperthyroidism.

This clonotype has a count of ten or more. The chain is built from TRBV6-2 or TRBV6-3 and TRBJ1-1; D call uncertain. The ends were cut back, 7 bases at V and 2 bases at J, with 8 bases in the middle. The CDR3 has 12 residues. Germline values: CDR1 MNHEY, CDR2 SVGEGT. The CDR3 protein is CASINRNTEAFF. The CDR3 nucleotides are TGTGCCAGCATTAACAGAAACACTGAAGCTTTCTTT.

Many counts were recorded for this clonotype. The chain links TRBV6-1 to TRBJ1-5, with D tentatively TRBD1 (5 bases). Germline V gene data show CDR1 as MNHNS and CDR2 as SASEGT. The CDR3 has 12 residues. V was clipped by 3 bases and J by 7 bases, with 7 bases between them. The CDR3 protein is CASSDQGQPQHF. CDR3 nucleotides: TGTGCCAGCAGTGATCAGGGCCAGCCCCAGCATTTT.

This clonotype was seen ten or more times. The germline gene is not matched at one end of the junction; a read error may be the cause. The rearrangement links TRBV6-1 to TRBJ2-4; either TRBD1 or TRBD2 may supply D (5 bases each). This CDR3 has 20 amino acids. CDR1 and CDR2 from the germline V gene are MNHNS and SASEGT. The CDR3 bases are TGTGCCAGCAGTGAACGGCCCCTGGGGGAGCTAACTCTAGCCAAAAACATTAAGTACTTC. It codes for CASSERPLGELTLAKNIKYF.

The sample holds many counts of this clonotype. The chain combines TRBV7-2 with TRBJ2-3, with D hard to call. The V end lost 0 bases, the J end lost 1 base, and 8 bases lay between the germline ends. This CDR3 region has 15 residues. CDR1 is SGHTA and CDR2 is FQGNSA in the germline V gene. This chain's CDR3 is CASSLARPGTDTQYF. CDR3 nucleotides: TGTGCCAGCAGCTTAGCGAGGCCCGGCACAGATACGCAGTATTTT. Full variable domain (outside the CDR3, taken from reference TRBV7-2 and TRBJ2-3): GAGVSQSPSNKVTEKGKDVELRCDPISGHTALYWYRQSLGQGLEFLIYFQGNSAPDKSGLPSDRFSAERTGGSVSTLTIQRTQQEDSAVYLCASSLARPGTDTQYFGPGTRLTVL.

This sequence joins TRBV4-2 and TRBJ1-2; 10 bases line up with TRBD1. Germline V lookup: CDR1 LGHNA, CDR2 YNFKEQ. This CDR3 has 18 amino acids. V trimming: 4 bases; J trimming: 4 bases; junction bases outside the gene matches: 15. The CDR3 spells CASSPKLRDRGPTYGYTF. The CDR3 DNA reads as TGTGCCAGCAGCCCAAAACTACGGGACAGGGGCCCTACCTATGGCTACACCTTC.

This clonotype showed up many times. This sequence joins TRBV12-3 or TRBV12-4 and TRBJ1-6, with no clear D. V lost 1 base to trimming and J lost 8 bases, with 6 bases between them. The CDR3 has 13 residues. The CDR3 loop reads CASSLVSDSPLHF. In DNA, the CDR3 is TGTGCCAGCAGTTTAGTATCAGATTCACCCCTCCACTTT.

This clonotype has just a few counts. The chain joins TRBV10-2 to TRBJ1-1; 8 bases are a match to TRBD1. The CDR3 extends over 14 amino acids. V lost 6 bases and J lost 4; bases outside the gene matches: 7. CDR1 and CDR2 from the germline V gene are WSHSY and SAAADI. CDR3 sequence (DNA): TGCGCCAGCAGGCGCACAGGGGGAGGCACTGAAGCTTTCTTT. Encoded protein: CASRRTGGGTEAFF.

This clonotype appeared once. The chain has TRBV12-3 or TRBV12-4 and TRBJ2-7; 7 nucleotides align to TRBD1. Germline trimming cut 6 bases from V and 3 bases from J; bases unmatched to any gene: 11. The length of the CDR3 is 15 residues. This CDR3 reads CASSSKWDRIYEQYF. DNA of the CDR3: TGTGCCAGCAGCTCGAAGTGGGACAGAATCTACGAGCAGTACTTC.

This clonotype showed up many times. This chain connects TRBV11-2 to TRBJ2-7, with 9 bases lining up with TRBD2. The V and J ends lost 4 bases and 2 bases, in that order; junction bases with no gene match: 9. Germline V CDR1 and CDR2: SGHAT, FQNNGV. CDR3 size: 16 residues. The DNA of the CDR3 is TGTGCCAGCAGCTCTCGGAGTAGCGGGAGAACCTACGAGCAGTACTTC. Its protein is CASSSRSSGRTYEQYF.

In its sample, this clonotype was seen many times. The chain uses TRBV7-9 and TRBJ2-5; D not certain. The V and J ends lost 2 bases and 5 bases respectively, with 12 bases between them. Germline V gene lookup returns CDR1 SEHNR and CDR2 FQNEAQ (reference sequence). The CDR3 runs 14 residues. The CDR3 sequence: CASSLLYSGETQYF. In DNA, the CDR3 is TGTGCCAGCAGCTTATTGTACTCCGGCGAGACCCAGTACTTC.

There are many counts of this clonotype. CDR3 amino acids: CASQPAGVTLTGYTF. DNA of the CDR3: TGTGCCAGCCAGCCGGCCGGGGTAACCCTTACGGGCTACACCTTC. This chain links TRBV25-1 with TRBJ1-2; D not certain. Trimming took 8 bases from V and 8 from J, leaving 24 bases between them. The CDR3 is 15 residues long. Germline CDR1 MGHDK, CDR2 SYGVNS.

This clonotype has a count of ten or more. The V and J genes are TRBV5-6 and TRBJ1-2; D remains ambiguous. The CDR3 has 14 amino acids. Deletions cut 1 base from V and 7 bases from J, with 14 bases between. Germline V gene data show CDR1 as SGHDT and CDR2 as YYEEEE. This CDR3 is CASSLLRGEGGYTF. In nucleotides, the CDR3 is TGTGCCAGCAGCTTGCTGCGGGGTGAGGGTGGCTACACCTTC.

This clonotype was recorded a few times. The rearrangement links TRBV28 to TRBJ1-5, with 7 bases identical to TRBD1. V was pared by 6 bases and J by 9 bases, with 14 bases of the junction left unmatched. Germline V gene sequence: CDR1 MDHEN, CDR2 SYDVKM. This CDR3 is 15 amino acids long. The CDR3 spells CASRRTTGIYRPQHF. CDR3 DNA: TGTGCCAGCAGGAGAACGACAGGGATTTATCGGCCCCAGCATTTT.

This clonotype has at least ten counts. The V and J genes are TRBV30 and TRBJ1-1, with D possibly matching TRBD1 (5 bases). Germline assignment: CDR1 GTSNPN and CDR2 SVGIG (reference sequence). V was pared by 0 bases and J by 7 bases, with 12 bases between. The CDR3 runs 13 residues. The chain's CDR3 is CAWSVRVDSEAFF. The CDR3 region has the DNA TGTGCCTGGAGTGTACGGGTAGACAGTGAAGCTTTCTTT.

The chain links TRBV11-1 to TRBJ1-1; the D gene is possibly TRBD1 (6 bases). The CDR3 loop spans 19 amino acids. The V gene's germline CDR1 is SGHAT and CDR2 FQDESV (reference sequence). The V end was cut by 4 bases, the J end by 1 base, with 25 bases between. CDR3 sequence (DNA): TGTGCCAGCAGCTCCCCCCGCCAGGGGCCGCGAGGGGGGAACACTGAAGCTTTCTTT. As protein: CASSSPRQGPRGGNTEAFF.

This clonotype occurred many times. The V and J genes are TRBV2 and TRBJ2-7, with 11 bases that match TRBD2. CDR1 and CDR2 (germline): SNHLY, FYNNEI. With 4 bases clipped from V and 1 base from J, the junction kept 6 bases outside the gene matches. CDR3 size: 16 residues. The CDR3 bases are TGTGCCAGCAGTGTTAGGCTAGCGGGAGGATCCTACGAGCAGTACTTC. Its translation: CASSVRLAGGSYEQYF.

This clonotype showed up many times. The V call is TRBV25-1, the J call TRBJ2-7, with D perhaps matching TRBD2 (5 bases). The CDR3 covers 15 residues. Germline CDR1 is MGHDK and CDR2 is SYGVNS. The V end lost 7 bases, the J end lost 3 bases, and 19 bases lay between the germline ends. The chain's CDR3 is CASTHAGVSHYEQYF. In DNA, the CDR3 is TGTGCCAGCACCCACGCGGGCGTTAGTCACTACGAGCAGTACTTC.

This clonotype was observed once. This chain joins TRBV28 and TRBJ2-7; maybe TRBD2 (7 bases). This CDR3 region has 15 residues. Looked up from germline, CDR1 is MDHEN and CDR2 is SYDVKM. V was shortened by 2 bases and J by 3 bases, with 14 bases between the two germline ends. The CDR3 DNA reads as TGTGCCAGCAGTTTACCGATGGGGGGGCGCTACGAGCAGTACTTC. Its translation is CASSLPMGGRYEQYF.

This clonotype was recorded at least ten times. V gene TRBV7-8 combines with J gene TRBJ2-7; D is undetermined. V lost 2 bases and J lost 2, with 10 bases in between. CDR1 SGHVS and CDR2 FQNEAQ come from the germline V gene. The CDR3 consists of 14 residues. This chain's CDR3 is CASSLWGSTYEQYF. The CDR3 DNA sequence: TGTGCCAGCAGCTTATGGGGATCTACCTACGAGCAGTACTTC.

The chain joins TRBV12-5 to TRBJ1-2, with D uncertain. Germline CDR1 is LGHNT and CDR2 is FRNRAP. Trimming shortened V by 5 bases and J by 6 bases, and 13 bases separated the two germline ends. This CDR3 has 13 amino acids. CDR3 residues: CASGRPGGDGYTF. Here the CDR3 DNA reads TGTGCTAGTGGTCGCCCGGGTGGGGATGGCTACACCTTC. Variable domain in full (rest from reference TRBV12-5 and TRBJ1-2): DARVTQTPRHKVTEMGQEVTMRCQPILGHNTVFWYRQTMMQGLELLAYFRNRAPLDDSGMPKDRFSAEMPDATLATLKIQPSEPRDSAVYFCASGRPGGDGYTFGSGTRLTVV.

The rearrangement joins TRBV6-1 to TRBJ2-7; perhaps TRBD2 as D (5 bases). CDR1 and CDR2 from the germline V gene are MNHNS and SASEGT. The length of the CDR3 is 15 residues. Trimming shortened V by 3 bases and J by 6 bases, and 18 bases separated the two germline ends. This CDR3 is CASSEEARGSSEQYF. Written as DNA, the CDR3 is TGTGCCAGCAGTGAGGAGGCTAGAGGGAGTTCCGAGCAGTACTTC.

This clonotype was recorded at least ten times. The chain recombines TRBV20-1 with TRBJ2-7; TRBD2 aligns across 11 bases. Per the germline V gene, CDR1 is DFQATT and CDR2 is SNEGSKA (reference sequence). The junction had 7 bases not matched to a gene; V was cut back by 1 base and J by 2 bases. CDR3 length equals 16 residues. CDR3 amino acids: CSARAFSGRAPYEQYF. In DNA, the CDR3 is TGCAGTGCTAGAGCTTTTAGCGGGAGGGCCCCCTACGAGCAGTACTTC.

In this sample, this clonotype turned up many times. The genes are TRBV11-2 and TRBJ1-2; TRBD1 matches at 9 bases. The CDR3 extends over 14 amino acids. The germline V gene has CDR1 SGHAT and CDR2 FQNNGV. The trim removed 0 bases at V and 7 bases at J, leaving 3 bases unmatched. CDR3 sequence reads: CASSLDNRGPGYTF. The CDR3 DNA sequence: TGTGCCAGCAGCTTAGATAACAGGGGGCCTGGCTACACCTTC.

This clonotype was seen at least ten times. The V and J genes are TRBV7-9 and TRBJ1-3; a possible D gene is TRBD1 (5 bases). The ends were cut back, 5 bases at V and 0 bases at J, with 17 bases in the middle. Germline CDR1 is SEHNR and CDR2 is FQNEAQ (reference sequence). The length of the CDR3 is 17 residues. CDR3 amino acids: CASSLRQTASSGNTIYF. Here the CDR3 DNA reads TGTGCCAGCAGCCTAAGACAGACGGCGAGCTCTGGAAACACCATATATTTT.

This clonotype has a count of ten or more. This CDR3 reads CASSEEDNPNYGYTF. CDR3 in DNA: TGTGCCAGCAGTGAGGAGGACAACCCTAACTATGGCTACACCTTC. The chain joins TRBV6-1 to TRBJ1-2, with a possible D match to TRBD1 (5 bases). CDR1 and CDR2 from the germline V gene are MNHNS and SASEGT. Trimming removed 3 bases at V and 0 bases at J, with 11 bases between. This CDR3 region has 15 residues.

This chain joins TRBV6-5 and TRBJ1-2, with D unclear. The CDR3 totals 13 residues. V lost 0 bases to trimming and J lost 4 bases, with 6 bases between them. Germline V gene sequence: CDR1 MNHEY, CDR2 SVGAGI. CDR3: CASSYSVSYGYTF. CDR3 DNA sequence: TGTGCCAGCAGTTACTCGGTCAGCTATGGCTACACCTTC.

In the case of this clonotype: A much larger clonotype is one base distant, so this may be a read error. The gene calls are TRBV7-2 and TRBJ2-2; D ambiguous. V shed 0 bases and J shed 7 bases, with 9 bases lying between them. This CDR3 spans 14 amino acids. Germline lookup yields CDR1 SGHTA and CDR2 FQGNSA. The CDR3 region has the DNA TGTGCCAGCAGCTTAGCTGGACCCATCGGGGAGCTGTTTTTT. Amino acid sequence: CASSLAGPIGELFF. The whole variable domain, remainder taken from reference TRBV7-2 and TRBJ2-2, is GAGVSQSPSNKVTEKGKDVELRCDPISGHTALYWYRQSLGQGLEFLIYFQGNSAPDKSGLPSDRFSAERTGGSVSTLTIQRTQQEDSAVYLCASSLAGPIGELFFGEGSRLTVL.